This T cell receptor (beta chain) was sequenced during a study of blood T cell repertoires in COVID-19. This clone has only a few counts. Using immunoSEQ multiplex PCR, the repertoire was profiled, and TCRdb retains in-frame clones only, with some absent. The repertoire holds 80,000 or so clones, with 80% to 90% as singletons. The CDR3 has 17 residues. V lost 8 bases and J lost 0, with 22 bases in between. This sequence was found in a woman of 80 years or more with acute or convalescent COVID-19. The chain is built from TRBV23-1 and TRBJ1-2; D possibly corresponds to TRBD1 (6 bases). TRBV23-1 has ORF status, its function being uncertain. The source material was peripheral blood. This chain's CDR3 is CASWTDIKNLSNYGYTF. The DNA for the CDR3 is TGCGCCAGCTGGACAGACATAAAAAACCTATCTAACTATGGCTACACCTTC.